The T cell receptor beta chain described here comes from a study of technical replicates of blood from a few donors. The germline V gene encodes CDR1 MNHEY and CDR2 SVGAGI. Trimming took off 7 bases at V and 3 bases at J, with 12 bases between the two ends. The CDR3 is 13 residues long. The repertoire was sequenced with immunoSEQ multiplex PCR; TCRdb's copy has only in-frame clones and lacks some. Of some 57,000 clones detected, nearly 90% appear once; the ten largest clones hold more than 4%. The chain is built from TRBV6-5 and TRBJ1-2; possible D gene TRBD1, 5 bases. This receptor was identified in a human donor in good health. Some clones in this sample may be carry-over from other donors' samples. Material: PBMCs. CDR3 loop: CASKGRGDYGYTF. CDR3 in DNA: TGTGCCAGCAAAGGACGGGGGGACTATGGCTACACCTTC.